This entry features one T cell receptor beta chain sequence. What it recognizes is unknown. This sample is drawn from a study of T cell responses to AZD1222 COVID-19 vaccine. Broader study findings: Without day 14 samples, only post-peak T cell repertoires were studied. Spike was spanned by vaccine-associated CD4 TCRs, which were dominant at 160-218 and 743-854. Just a handful of people given AZD1222 tested seropositive at baseline.

TCRdb's copy holds only in-frame clones and misses some; the assay was immunoSEQ multiplex PCR. The data show approximately 150,000 clones, around 87% seen once. In germline, CDR1 is SGHRS, CDR2 YFSETQ. The CDR3 runs 12 residues. The ends were cut back, 8 bases at V and 5 bases at J, with 14 bases in the middle. This receptor was taken from an adult who received the AZD1222 COVID-19 vaccine. The sample here was peripheral blood, taken 28 days after the second AZD1222 dose. The genes are TRBV5-1 and TRBJ2-7, with D perhaps being TRBD1 or TRBD2 (6 bases each). The CDR3 DNA sequence: TGCGCCAGTAGGGGGGATGGGAACGAGCAGTACTTC. It yields the protein CASRGDGNEQYF.